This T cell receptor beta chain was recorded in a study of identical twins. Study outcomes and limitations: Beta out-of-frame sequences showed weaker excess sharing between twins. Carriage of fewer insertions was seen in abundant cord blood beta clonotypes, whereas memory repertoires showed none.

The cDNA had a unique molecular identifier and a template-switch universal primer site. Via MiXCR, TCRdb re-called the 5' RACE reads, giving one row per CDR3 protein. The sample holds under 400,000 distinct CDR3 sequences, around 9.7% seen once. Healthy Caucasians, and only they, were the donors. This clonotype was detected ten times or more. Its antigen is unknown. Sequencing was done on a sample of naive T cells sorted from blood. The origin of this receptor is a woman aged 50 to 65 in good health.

CDR3 residues: CASSPTGSGQPQHF. CDR3 DNA: TGTGCCAGCAGTCCGACAGGGAGCGGGCAGCCCCAGCATTTT. This chain joins TRBV6-5 and TRBJ1-5; TRBD1 matches at 7 bases. The CDR3 contains 14 residues. Germline CDR1 is MNHEY and CDR2 is SVGAGI. The V gene end was trimmed by 5 bases and the J gene end by 7 bases; junction bases not matched to a gene: 8.